This is a list of T cell receptor beta chains from one sample in a study of T cells after yellow fever vaccination. Using its own MiXCR run on the 5' RACE reads, TCRdb lists one record per CDR3 protein. The sample lists a few hundred thousand distinct CDR3 sequences, less than 4.5% occurring once. The sequencing here drew on PBMCs, taken on the day of the yellow fever booster vaccination. The receptors were gathered from a young man who received the YFV17D yellow fever vaccine. Each CDR3 is given with its conserved first and last residue. D genes are given only for firm matches. The listing skips clone size in some rows; elsewhere it reads once, few, many or a size class.

d_call,cdr3_length,v_call,j_call,clone_size,cdr3_aa,cdr3_nt
NA,15,TRBV2,TRBJ2-5,many,CARLQTASGQETQYF,TGTGCCAGACTCCAGACTGCTTCGGGCCAAGAGACCCAGTACTTC
NA,15,TRBV7-2,TRBJ2-1,many,CASSKNRDGYNEQFF,TGTGCCAGCAGCAAGAACCGGGACGGTTACAATGAGCAGTTCTTC
NA,11,TRBV7-9,TRBJ1-1,few,CASSPGPLAFF,TGTGCCAGCAGCCCGGGGCCTTTAGCTTTCTTT
NA,15,TRBV9,TRBJ2-3,many,CASSTGTTSGDTQYF,TGTGCCAGCAGCACCGGGACAACCTCGGGAGATACGCAGTATTTT
NA,14,TRBV9,TRBJ2-5,many,CASSVVGSEETQYF,TGTGCCAGCAGCGTAGTGGGGTCTGAAGAGACCCAGTACTTC
NA,13,TRBV5-1,TRBJ1-1,NA,CASSSAPLTEAFF,TGCGCCAGCAGCTCCGCTCCTCTGACTGAAGCTTTCTTT
NA,15,TRBV12-3/TRBV12-4,TRBJ2-1,few,CASSLSPGSYNEQFF,TGTGCCAGCAGTCTATCACCAGGGTCCTACAATGAGCAGTTCTTC
TRBD1,19,TRBV7-9,TRBJ1-2,many,CASSPFGDLGGGTSYGYTF,TGTGCCAGCAGCCCGTTCGGCGACCTGGGAGGGGGCACATCCTATGGCTACACCTTC
NA,14,TRBV7-9,TRBJ2-2,many,CASRPAGHTGELFF,TGTGCCAGCAGACCGGCAGGGCACACCGGGGAGCTGTTTTTT
TRBD2,13,TRBV10-2,TRBJ2-3,few,CASRAAGADTQYF,TGCGCCAGCAGGGCTGCGGGGGCAGATACGCAGTATTTT
NA,15,TRBV3-1,TRBJ2-5,NA,CASSQFVGGEETQYF,TGTGCCAGCAGCCAATTTGTAGGCGGGGAAGAGACCCAGTACTTC
TRBD1,16,TRBV6-5,TRBJ2-3,few,CASSYGGRGLPDTQYF,TGTGCCAGCAGTTACGGGGGAAGGGGGCTCCCGGATACGCAGTATTTT
NA,12,TRBV5-6,TRBJ2-7,NA,CASSWDSYEQYF,TGTGCCAGCAGCTGGGACTCCTACGAGCAGTACTTC
NA,15,TRBV7-6,TRBJ2-1,NA,CASSQPAGGGNEQFF,TGTGCCAGCAGCCAGCCTGCTGGAGGGGGAAATGAGCAGTTCTTC
NA,14,TRBV20-1,TRBJ1-6,few,CSASRGVRNSPLHF,TGCAGTGCTAGTCGGGGGGTACGTAATTCACCCCTCCACTTT
TRBD1,13,TRBV29-1,TRBJ2-2,many,CSADRRRTGELFF,TGCAGCGCGGACAGGAGGAGGACCGGGGAGCTGTTTTTT
NA,14,TRBV27,TRBJ2-7,NA,CASSLLRDSYEQYF,TGTGCCAGCAGTTTGCTGCGGGACTCCTACGAGCAGTACTTC
NA,14,TRBV6-2/TRBV6-3,TRBJ2-1,few,CASSYGGGPTGGFF,TGTGCCAGCAGTTACGGAGGGGGTCCGACCGGCGGGTTCTTC
NA,12,TRBV11-2,TRBJ1-2,few,CASSQRGDGYTF,TGTGCCAGCAGCCAGCGTGGGGATGGCTACACCTTC
TRBD1,11,TRBV12-3/TRBV12-4,TRBJ1-1,few,CASSSTGEYFF,TGTGCCAGCAGTTCCACAGGGGAGTATTTCTTT
NA,14,TRBV20-1,TRBJ2-1,many,CSASHASKRDEQFF,TGCAGTGCTAGTCACGCCTCGAAACGCGATGAGCAGTTCTTC
TRBD1,16,TRBV19,TRBJ2-7,NA,CASSPQPGQGSYEQYF,TGTGCCAGTAGTCCCCAGCCGGGACAGGGTTCCTACGAGCAGTACTTC
TRBD1,15,TRBV19,TRBJ2-2,many,CASSPETGAVLELFF,TGTGCCAGTAGTCCTGAGACAGGGGCTGTCCTGGAGCTGTTTTTT
NA,15,TRBV12-3/TRBV12-4,TRBJ1-3,few,CATLPVGGTGNTIYF,TGTGCCACCCTCCCCGTAGGGGGGACTGGAAACACCATATATTTT